The present entry profiles one T cell receptor (beta chain) with its context. Its cognate antigen is unknown. Indicated treatment: oral pan-JAK inhibitor, 5-10 mg twice daily. Per the germline V gene, CDR1 is GTSNPN and CDR2 is SVGIG (reference sequence). This CDR3 contains 14 residues. Sequencing templates came from extracted RNA that was reverse transcribed into cDNA. Assay used: immunoSEQ multiplex PCR; TCRdb lists only in-frame clones, some missing. This repertoire shows a few hundred thousand clones, 50% to 70% found once; its top ten account for about 1.4%. The data derive from a study of CD8+ T cells in alopecia areata. Study summary: Treated patients were given 5 to 10 mg oral tofacitinib twice daily.

Study-wide points: More clonal than normal scalp was lesional scalp, particularly alopecia totalis/universalis. Significant decreases in scalp clonality and expanded CD8+ clones followed tofacitinib treatment. Sequences from scalp samples also cover resident alphabeta T cells of normal skin.

The specimen comprised CD4+ T cells sorted from blood, sampled at week 4, from a patient treated with tofacitinib. This chain joins TRBV30 and TRBJ2-5; D tentatively reads TRBD1 or TRBD2 (7 bases each). This receptor was taken from a human donor with alopecia areata. The CDR3, as DNA: TGTGGCATGAGAGCGGGACAGACCCAAGAGACCCAGTACTTC. It translates to CGMRAGQTQETQYF.